One sample yielded the 25 T cell receptor beta chains listed below, sequenced in a study of blood T cell repertoires in COVID-19. Generated by immunoSEQ multiplex PCR, the TCRdb table keeps only in-frame clones and is missing some. Among roughly 70,000 clones listed, roughly 84% were seen once. The sequenced sample consisted of peripheral blood. These receptors all stem from a human donor in a cohort sampled during active COVID-19.

The V call is TRBV27, the J call TRBJ2-3; 10 bases fit TRBD2. V gave up 6 bases and J gave up 6 bases; unmatched junction bases: 9. The CDR3 is 15 amino acids. From germline, CDR1 is MNHEY and CDR2 SMNVEV (reference sequence). The CDR3 DNA reads TGTGCCAGCAGACATTGGAGCGGGGGGGCTGATACGCAGTATTTT. It yields the protein CASRHWSGGADTQYF.

This chain uses TRBV7-3 with TRBJ2-2, with 9 bases identical to TRBD2. Germline CDR1 is SGHTA and CDR2 is FQGTGA. CDR3 length equals 17 residues. Germline trimming cut 0 bases from V and 5 bases from J; bases unmatched to any gene: 7. The CDR3 DNA reads TGTGCCAGCAGCTTAACCGGGAGCGGGGGGATAACCGGGGAGCTGTTTTTT. Its translation: CASSLTGSGGITGELFF.

The chain joins TRBV27 to TRBJ1-2, with TRBD1 matching 8 bases. CDR1 and CDR2 (germline): MNHEY, SMNVEV (reference sequence). CDR3 size: 13 residues. Trimming took 4 bases from V and 7 from J; bases not matched to a gene: 5. CDR3 coding DNA: TGTGCCAGCAGTTGGACAGGGAAAGGTGGCTACACCTTC. Translating gives CASSWTGKGGYTF.

V is TRBV9 and J is TRBJ2-1; D is unresolved. Germline V gene lookup returns CDR1 SGDLS and CDR2 YYNGEE. Trimming pared 1 base from V and 8 bases from J, leaving 13 bases between. There are 14 residues in the CDR3. CDR3 sequence: CASSVRPREDEQFF. The CDR3 region has the DNA TGTGCCAGCAGCGTACGACCCCGAGAGGATGAGCAGTTCTTC.

The genes are TRBV15 and TRBJ1-5; no reliable D call. V was shortened by 0 bases and J by 3 bases, with 9 bases between the two germline ends. Germline-derived CDR1 and CDR2 are LNHNV and YYDKDF (reference sequence). This CDR3 spans 15 amino acids. The CDR3 DNA is TGTGCCACCAGCAGAGATCTGGGCACCAATCAGCCCCAGCATTTT. Its translation: CATSRDLGTNQPQHF.

The chain recombines TRBV6-5 with TRBJ2-2; 11 bases are a match to TRBD1. The CDR3 covers 16 residues. CDR1 is MNHEY and CDR2 is SVGAGI in the germline V gene. The V segment lost 2 bases and the J segment 7 bases; nucleotides outside the gene matches: 6. In nucleotides, the CDR3 is TGTGCCAGCAGTTACGGGACAGGGGGTCTAGTCGGGGAGCTGTTTTTT. Its translation is CASSYGTGGLVGELFF.

V and J are TRBV28 and TRBJ1-3; TRBD1 matches at 7 bases. CDR3 length: 15 amino acids. The germline V gene encodes CDR1 MDHEN and CDR2 SYDVKM. J gave up 9 bases and V 3 bases, and 11 bases lay outside the gene matches. CDR3 in amino acids: CASSFGGTASFTIYF. The DNA of the CDR3 is TGTGCCAGCAGTTTCGGAGGGACAGCTAGTTTCACCATATATTTT.

CDR3: CASSYTRQGSIYGYTF. The CDR3 DNA reads TGTGCCAGCAGTTACACCCGGCAGGGGAGCATATATGGCTACACCTTC. The chain recombines TRBV6-5 with TRBJ1-2; D is possibly TRBD1 (6 bases). With 2 bases removed from V and 5 bases from J, the gap between germline ends came to 18 bases. Looked up from germline, CDR1 is MNHEY and CDR2 is SVGAGI. This CDR3 spans 16 amino acids.

This chain links TRBV2 with TRBJ1-4; 7 bases are shared with TRBD1. Germline values: CDR1 SNHLY, CDR2 FYNNEI. The CDR3 has 13 residues. Trimming removed 6 bases from V and 11 bases from J; junction bases left unmatched: 9. CDR3 DNA sequence: TGTGCCAGCAGCGGACAGGTTCGGTCCAAACTGTTTTTT. It is translated as CASSGQVRSKLFF.

The chain uses TRBV6-6 and TRBJ1-1; D ambiguous. V was trimmed by 5 bases and J by 3 bases, leaving 10 bases between them. Germline CDR1 is MNHNY and CDR2 is SVGAGI (reference sequence). This CDR3 contains 13 residues. CDR3 bases: TGTGCCAGCAGTCCTACCCTGGACACTGAAGCTTTCTTT. Protein: CASSPTLDTEAFF.

V usage is TRBV3-1 (or the pseudogene TRBV3-2) and J usage is TRBJ1-1; maybe TRBD1 (5 bases). CDR3 length equals 15 residues. CDR1 and CDR2 (germline): LGHDT, YNNKEL (reference sequence). With 4 bases removed from V and 4 bases from J, the gap between germline ends came to 16 bases. The CDR3 spells CASSLKILTVTEAFF. CDR3 in DNA: TGTGCCAGCAGCCTTAAAATTCTGACAGTCACTGAAGCTTTCTTT.

The table lists this clone with a count of one. V usage is TRBV5-1 and J usage is TRBJ2-3; D might be TRBD2 (5 bases). The CDR3 runs to 13 residues. V lost 0 bases, J lost 5 bases, and 7 bases lay in between. Germline V gene sequence: CDR1 SGHRS, CDR2 YFSETQ. For the CDR3, the DNA is TGCGCCAGCAGCTTGGCGGCGGGAGATACGCAGTATTTT. Amino acids: CASSLAAGDTQYF.

The chain uses TRBV13 and TRBJ2-3, with 9 bases identical to TRBD1. Germline CDR1 reads PRHDT; CDR2 reads FYEKMQ (reference sequence). Unmatched junction bases numbered 13, after V lost 3 bases and J lost 0 bases. The length of the CDR3 is 19 residues. CDR3 protein: CASSFLRDRDLSSTDTQYF. The DNA for the CDR3 is TGTGCCAGCAGCTTTCTCCGGGACAGGGATTTATCTAGCACAGATACGCAGTATTTT.

CDR3 amino acids: CASSHTNEAFF. As DNA, the CDR3 is TGTGCCAGCAGCCATACTAATGAAGCTTTCTTT. The chain employs TRBV3-1 (or the pseudogene TRBV3-2) and TRBJ1-1; no definite D call. V was cut by 3 bases and J by 7 bases, with 6 bases left in between. The CDR3 covers 11 residues. Germline V gene sequence: CDR1 LGHDT, CDR2 YNNKEL (reference sequence).

CDR3 region: CASTAQSGTYYGYTF. CDR3 nucleotides: TGTGCCAGCACTGCCCAGAGCGGGACTTACTATGGCTACACCTTC. The chain links TRBV2 to TRBJ1-2; the D gene is possibly TRBD1 (5 bases). The ends were cut back, 7 bases at V and 3 bases at J, with 18 bases in the middle. Germline V CDR1 and CDR2: SNHLY, FYNNEI. CDR3 size: 15 residues. The whole variable domain, remainder taken from reference TRBV2 and TRBJ1-2, is EPEVTQTPSHQVTQMGQEVILRCVPISNHLYFYWYRQILGQKVEFLVSFYNNEISEKSEIFDDQFSVERPDGSNFTLKIRSTKLEDSAMYFCASTAQSGTYYGYTFGSGTRLTVV.

In this sample, this clone turned up a few times. The chain couples TRBV4-1 to TRBJ2-5; 12 nucleotides align to TRBD2. The V and J ends lost 4 bases and 4 bases, in that order; junction bases with no gene match: 4. This CDR3 is 15 amino acids long. Germline CDR1 MGHRA, CDR2 YSYEKL. CDR3 residues: CASSLGLAGRETQYF. CDR3 in DNA: TGCGCCAGCAGCCTTGGACTAGCGGGGAGAGAGACCCAGTACTTC.

This clone was found a few times. V usage is TRBV19 and J usage is TRBJ2-1; a possible D gene is TRBD2 (5 bases). The CDR3 length is 13 residues. The V end lost 4 bases, the J end lost 7 bases, and 11 bases lay between the germline ends. In germline, CDR1 is LNHDA, CDR2 SQIVND (reference sequence). CDR3 DNA: TGTGCCAGTAGTACATGGACTGGGAATGAGCAGTTCTTC. Translating gives CASSTWTGNEQFF.

The rearrangement joins TRBV4-1 to TRBJ1-5; no reliable D call. CDR1 is MGHRA, CDR2 YSYEKL, per germline. The CDR3 contains 17 residues. With 1 base removed from V and 1 base from J, the gap between germline ends came to 14 bases. The CDR3 sequence is CASSQGLKGGSNQPQHF. In DNA, the CDR3 is TGCGCCAGCAGCCAAGGACTCAAGGGAGGGAGCAATCAGCCCCAGCATTTT.

This chain connects TRBV27 to TRBJ1-2; tentatively, D is TRBD1 (6 bases). Trimming took off 2 bases at V and 7 bases at J, with 8 bases between the two ends. Germline values: CDR1 MNHEY, CDR2 SMNVEV (reference sequence). This CDR3 region has 12 residues. The CDR3 region has the DNA TGTGCCAGCAGTTTAGAGGGGGTTGGCTACACCTTC. Protein product: CASSLEGVGYTF.

This clone was observed a few times. The CDR3 loop is CASSSGSQDTQYF. DNA of the CDR3: TGTGCCAGCTCTTCAGGCAGCCAAGATACGCAGTATTTT. The chain uses TRBV18 and TRBJ2-3; D is uncertain. With 6 bases removed from V and 5 bases from J, the gap between germline ends came to 12 bases. Germline V gene data show CDR1 as KGHSH and CDR2 as LQKENI. CDR3 length: 13 residues.

A few counts support this clone. CDR3 amino acids: CASSVVAGGRDTQYF. The CDR3 DNA reads TGTGCCAGCAGCGTAGTGGCAGGGGGCAGAGATACGCAGTATTTT. The chain recombines TRBV9 with TRBJ2-3, with 8 bases that match TRBD1. This CDR3 region has 15 residues. Germline CDR1 is SGDLS and CDR2 is YYNGEE. J was trimmed by 5 bases and V by 0 bases; bases with no gene match: 5. The complete variable domain, with remaining parts taken from reference TRBV9 and TRBJ2-3, reads DSGVTQTPKHLITATGQRVTLRCSPRSGDLSVYWYQQSLDQGLQFLIQYYNGEERAKGNILERFSAQQFPDLHSELNLSSLELGDSALYFCASSVVAGGRDTQYFGPGTRLTVL.

This clone was recorded a few times. This chain links TRBV5-3 with TRBJ1-1, with a tentative D call TRBD1 (6 bases). TRBV5-3 carries the ORF label, with uncertain function. This CDR3 is 14 amino acids long. Trimming removed 2 bases from V and 1 base from J, with 9 bases in between. The CDR3 spells CARSFLGQNTEAFF. The CDR3 DNA is TGTGCCAGAAGCTTTTTGGGACAGAACACTGAAGCTTTCTTT.

CDR3 nucleotide sequence: TGTGCCAGCAGTTACTCGGCGGGGCCTATGGATGAGCAGTTCTTC. Translation gives CASSYSAGPMDEQFF. V and J are TRBV6-5 and TRBJ2-1, with a weak D call TRBD2 (6 bases). V lost 0 bases and J lost 8, with 14 bases in between. CDR3 length: 15 amino acids. Looked up from germline, CDR1 is MNHEY and CDR2 is SVGAGI.

The sample holds one count of this clone. The chain is built from TRBV11-2 and TRBJ2-1; TRBD2 matches 14 bases. J lost 7 bases, V lost 5 bases, and 7 bases had no gene match. The CDR3 totals 16 residues. Germline-derived CDR1 and CDR2 are SGHAT and FQNNGV. CDR3 DNA sequence: TGTGCCAGCAGCGAAAGACTAGCGGGGGGGCCGAATGAGCAGTTCTTC. It encodes CASSERLAGGPNEQFF.

The CDR3 protein is CAISTSGEETQYF. The CDR3 DNA follows: TGTGCCATCAGTACTAGCGGGGAAGAGACCCAGTACTTC. The chain carries TRBV10-3 and TRBJ2-5, with 10 positions matching TRBD2. This CDR3 spans 13 amino acids. V lost 5 bases to trimming and J lost 3 bases; unmatched junction nucleotides: 0. CDR1 is ENHRY and CDR2 is SYGVKD in the germline V gene.